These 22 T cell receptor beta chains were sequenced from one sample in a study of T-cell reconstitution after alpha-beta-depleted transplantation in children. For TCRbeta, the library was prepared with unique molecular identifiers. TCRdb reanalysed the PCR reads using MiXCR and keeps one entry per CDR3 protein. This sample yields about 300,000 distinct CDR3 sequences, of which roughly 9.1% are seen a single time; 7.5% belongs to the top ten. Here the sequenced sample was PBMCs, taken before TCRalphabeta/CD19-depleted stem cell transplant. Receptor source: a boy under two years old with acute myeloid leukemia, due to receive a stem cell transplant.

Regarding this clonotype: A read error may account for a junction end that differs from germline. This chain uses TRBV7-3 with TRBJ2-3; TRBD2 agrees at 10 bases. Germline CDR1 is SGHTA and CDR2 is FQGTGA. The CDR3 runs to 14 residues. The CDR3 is CASSSGLAADPQYF. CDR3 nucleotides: TGTGCCAGCAGCTCTGGACTAGCGGCAGATCCGCAGTATTTT.

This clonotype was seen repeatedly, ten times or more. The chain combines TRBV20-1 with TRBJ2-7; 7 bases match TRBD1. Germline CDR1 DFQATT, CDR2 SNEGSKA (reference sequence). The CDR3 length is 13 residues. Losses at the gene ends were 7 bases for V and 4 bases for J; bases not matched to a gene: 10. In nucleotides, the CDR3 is TGCAGTGGAGTAGCAGGGGGAAAGTACGAGCAGTACTTC. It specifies CSGVAGGKYEQYF.

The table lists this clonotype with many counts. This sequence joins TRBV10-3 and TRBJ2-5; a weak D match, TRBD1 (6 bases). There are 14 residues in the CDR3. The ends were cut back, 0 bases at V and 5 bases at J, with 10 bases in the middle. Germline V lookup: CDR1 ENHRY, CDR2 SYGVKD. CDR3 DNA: TGTGCCATCAGTGAGTCACAGGGCTGGGAGACCCAGTACTTC. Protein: CAISESQGWETQYF.

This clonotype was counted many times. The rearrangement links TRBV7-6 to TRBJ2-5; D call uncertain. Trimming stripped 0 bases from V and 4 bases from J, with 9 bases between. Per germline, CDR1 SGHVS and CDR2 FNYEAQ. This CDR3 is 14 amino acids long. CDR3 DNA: TGTGCCAGCAGCTTAGCGATCTTGGGAGAGACCCAGTACTTC. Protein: CASSLAILGETQYF.

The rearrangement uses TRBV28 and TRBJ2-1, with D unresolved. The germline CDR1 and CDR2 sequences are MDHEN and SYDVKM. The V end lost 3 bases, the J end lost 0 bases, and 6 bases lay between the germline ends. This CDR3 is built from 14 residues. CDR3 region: CASSLLSSYNEQFF. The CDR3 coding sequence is TGTGCCAGCAGTTTGCTGAGCTCCTACAATGAGCAGTTCTTC.

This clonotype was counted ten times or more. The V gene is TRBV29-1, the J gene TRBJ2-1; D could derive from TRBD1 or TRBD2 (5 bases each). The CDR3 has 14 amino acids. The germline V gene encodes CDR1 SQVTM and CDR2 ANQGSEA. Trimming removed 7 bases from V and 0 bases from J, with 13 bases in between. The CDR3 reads CSAAEGRSYNEQFF. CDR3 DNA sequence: TGCAGCGCCGCAGAGGGGCGCTCCTACAATGAGCAGTTCTTC.

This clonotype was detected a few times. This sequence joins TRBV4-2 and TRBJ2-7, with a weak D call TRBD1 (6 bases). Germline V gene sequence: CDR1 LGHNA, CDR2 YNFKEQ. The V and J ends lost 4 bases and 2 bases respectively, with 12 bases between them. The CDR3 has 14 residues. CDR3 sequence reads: CASSPGQLPYEQYF. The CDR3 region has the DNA TGTGCCAGCAGCCCCGGACAGCTACCCTACGAGCAGTACTTC.

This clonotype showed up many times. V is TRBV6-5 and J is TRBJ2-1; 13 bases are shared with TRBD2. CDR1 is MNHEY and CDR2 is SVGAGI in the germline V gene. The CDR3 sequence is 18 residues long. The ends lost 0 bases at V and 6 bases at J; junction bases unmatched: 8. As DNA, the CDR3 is TGTGCCAGCAGTTACTCGATCCTGACTAGCGGGGGGATCAATGAGCAGTTCTTC. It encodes CASSYSILTSGGINEQFF.

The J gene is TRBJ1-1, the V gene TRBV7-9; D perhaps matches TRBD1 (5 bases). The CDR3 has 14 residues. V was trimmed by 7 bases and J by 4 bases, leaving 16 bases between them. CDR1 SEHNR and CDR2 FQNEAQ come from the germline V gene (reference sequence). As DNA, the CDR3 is TGTGCCAGCAAAACGGGACGGGTCTCCACTGAAGCTTTCTTT. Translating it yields CASKTGRVSTEAFF. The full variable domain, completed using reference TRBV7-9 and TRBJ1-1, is DTGVSQNPRHKITKRGQNVTFRCDPISEHNRLYWYRQTLGQGPEFLTYFQNEAQLEKSRLLSDRFSAERPKGSFSTLEIQRTEQGDSAMYLCASKTGRVSTEAFFGQGTRLTVV.

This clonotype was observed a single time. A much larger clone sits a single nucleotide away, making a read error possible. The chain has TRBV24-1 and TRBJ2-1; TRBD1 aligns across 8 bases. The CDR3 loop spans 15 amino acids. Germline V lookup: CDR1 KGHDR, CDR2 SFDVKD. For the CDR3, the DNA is TGTGCCACCGGTGATGGGGACAGGAACTACAATGAGCAGTTCTTC. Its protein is CATGDGDRNYNEQFF.

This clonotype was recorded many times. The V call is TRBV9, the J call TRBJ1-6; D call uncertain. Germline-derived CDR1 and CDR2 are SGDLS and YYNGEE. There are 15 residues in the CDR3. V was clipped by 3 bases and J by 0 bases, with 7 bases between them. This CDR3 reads CASSDRDSYNSPLHF. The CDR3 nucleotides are TGTGCCAGCAGCGACCGGGACTCCTATAATTCACCCCTCCACTTT. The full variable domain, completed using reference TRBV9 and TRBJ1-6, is DSGVTQTPKHLITATGQRVTLRCSPRSGDLSVYWYQQSLDQGLQFLIQYYNGEERAKGNILERFSAQQFPDLHSELNLSSLELGDSALYFCASSDRDSYNSPLHFGNGTRLTVT.

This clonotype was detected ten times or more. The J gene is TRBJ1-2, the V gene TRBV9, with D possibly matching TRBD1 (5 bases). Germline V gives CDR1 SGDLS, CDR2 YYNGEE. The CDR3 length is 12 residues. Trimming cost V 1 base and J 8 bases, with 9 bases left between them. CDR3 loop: CASSVRGSGYTF. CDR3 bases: TGTGCCAGCAGCGTAAGGGGAAGCGGCTACACCTTC.

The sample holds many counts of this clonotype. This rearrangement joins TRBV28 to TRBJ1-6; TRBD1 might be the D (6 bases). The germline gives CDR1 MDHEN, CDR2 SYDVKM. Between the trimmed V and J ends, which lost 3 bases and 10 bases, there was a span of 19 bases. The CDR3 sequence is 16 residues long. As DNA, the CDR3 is TGTGCCAGCAGTTTGACAGGCTCTGGGGTGGTATCACCCCTCCACTTT. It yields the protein CASSLTGSGVVSPLHF.

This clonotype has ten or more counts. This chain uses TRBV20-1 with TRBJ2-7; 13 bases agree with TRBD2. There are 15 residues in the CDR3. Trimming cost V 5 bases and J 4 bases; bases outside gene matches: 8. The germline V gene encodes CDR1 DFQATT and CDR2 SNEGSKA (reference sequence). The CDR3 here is CSAPGLAGRRYEQYF. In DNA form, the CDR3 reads TGCAGTGCTCCGGGACTAGCGGGGCGTCGGTACGAGCAGTACTTC.

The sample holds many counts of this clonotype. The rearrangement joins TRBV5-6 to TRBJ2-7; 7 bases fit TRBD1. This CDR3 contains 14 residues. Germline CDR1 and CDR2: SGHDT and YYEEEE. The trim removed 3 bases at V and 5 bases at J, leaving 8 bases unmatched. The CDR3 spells CASSYRQGPNEQYF. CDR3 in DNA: TGTGCCAGCAGCTACCGACAGGGTCCCAACGAGCAGTACTTC.

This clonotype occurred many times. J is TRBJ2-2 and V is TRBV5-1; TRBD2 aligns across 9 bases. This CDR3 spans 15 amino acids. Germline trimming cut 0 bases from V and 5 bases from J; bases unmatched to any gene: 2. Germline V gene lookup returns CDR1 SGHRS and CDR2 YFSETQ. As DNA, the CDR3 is TGCGCCAGCAGCTTGGCCGCGGGAGGGACCGGGGAGCTGTTTTTT. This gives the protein CASSLAAGGTGELFF.

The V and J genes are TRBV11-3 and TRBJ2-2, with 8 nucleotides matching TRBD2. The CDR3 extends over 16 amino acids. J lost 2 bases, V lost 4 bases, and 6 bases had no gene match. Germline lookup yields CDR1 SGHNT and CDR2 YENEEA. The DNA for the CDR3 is TGTGCCAGCAGCTCGCTAGCGGGTCATAACACCGGGGAGCTGTTTTTT. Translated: CASSSLAGHNTGELFF. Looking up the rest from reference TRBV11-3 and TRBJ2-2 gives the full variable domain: EAGVVQSPRYKIIEKKQPVAFWCNPISGHNTLYWYLQNLGQGPELLIRYENEEAVDDSQLPKDRFSAERLKGVDSTLKIQPAELGDSAVYLCASSSLAGHNTGELFFGEGSRLTVL.

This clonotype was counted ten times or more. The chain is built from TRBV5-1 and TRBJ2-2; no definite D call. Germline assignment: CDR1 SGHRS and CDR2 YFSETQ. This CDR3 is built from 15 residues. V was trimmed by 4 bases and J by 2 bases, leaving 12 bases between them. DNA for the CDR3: TGCGCCAGCAGCCTGTCACAGCTAAACACCGGGGAGCTGTTTTTT. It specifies CASSLSQLNTGELFF.

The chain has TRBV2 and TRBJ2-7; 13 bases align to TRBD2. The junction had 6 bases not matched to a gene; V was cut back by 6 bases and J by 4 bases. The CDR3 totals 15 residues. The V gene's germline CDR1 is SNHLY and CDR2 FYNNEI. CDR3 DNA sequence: TGTGCCAGCAGAGGACTAGCGGGAGTCTCTTACGAGCAGTACTTC. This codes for CASRGLAGVSYEQYF.

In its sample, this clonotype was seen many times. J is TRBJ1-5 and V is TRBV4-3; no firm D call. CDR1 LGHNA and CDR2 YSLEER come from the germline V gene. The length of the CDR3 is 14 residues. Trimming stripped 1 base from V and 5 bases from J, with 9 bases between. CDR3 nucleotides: TGCGCCAGCAGCCAAGGCCTCGGGTATCAGCCCCAGCATTTT. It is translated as CASSQGLGYQPQHF.

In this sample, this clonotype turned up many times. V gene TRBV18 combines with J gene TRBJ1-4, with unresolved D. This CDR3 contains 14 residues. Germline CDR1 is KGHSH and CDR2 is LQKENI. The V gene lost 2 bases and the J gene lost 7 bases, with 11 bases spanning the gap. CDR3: CASSPGQPAEKLFF. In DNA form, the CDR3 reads TGTGCCAGCTCACCAGGCCAGCCAGCTGAAAAACTGTTTTTT.

The CDR3 here is CASSLALGAGANVLTF. The CDR3 nucleotides read TGTGCCAGCAGCTTGGCCTTGGGTGCTGGGGCCAACGTCCTGACTTTC. The chain uses TRBV5-4 and TRBJ2-6; the D is unclear. Trimming left V 0 bases short and J 2 bases short, with 9 bases between. CDR3 size: 16 residues. Germline V CDR1 and CDR2: SGHNT, YYREEE (reference sequence).